This T cell receptor beta chain was found in a study of Ad26.COV2.S vaccination and SARS-CoV-2 variants. Points on this clone: Its matching antigen is unknown.

Documented treatment: about 20 received Ad26.COV2.S at low or high dose, single or two shots; about 5 received placebo; per-sample allocation not given. The samples date from day 63 after the first vaccine or placebo injection. The CDR3 contains 12 residues. Trimming removed 1 base from V and 5 bases from J, with 5 bases in between. Germline V gives CDR1 SEHNR, CDR2 FQNEAQ (reference sequence). Sequenced by immunoSEQ multiplex PCR; TCRdb stores in-frame clones only, minus some. The sample includes more than 300,000 clones, 85% of them seen just once. Study-wide results and caveats: Responses of spike-specific T cells (both CD8+ and CD4+) reportedly showed substantial breadth after vaccination.

The TCR sequence derives from a person between 18 and 65 years old who received the Ad26.COV2.S COVID-19 vaccine or a placebo. This material consisted of peripheral blood, taken in a trial of Ad26.COV2.S vaccine versus placebo. V usage is TRBV7-9 and J usage is TRBJ1-1; D not resolved. In DNA, the CDR3 is TGTGCCAGCAGCTTAGGTTGGACTGAAGCTTTCTTT. Its protein is CASSLGWTEAFF.